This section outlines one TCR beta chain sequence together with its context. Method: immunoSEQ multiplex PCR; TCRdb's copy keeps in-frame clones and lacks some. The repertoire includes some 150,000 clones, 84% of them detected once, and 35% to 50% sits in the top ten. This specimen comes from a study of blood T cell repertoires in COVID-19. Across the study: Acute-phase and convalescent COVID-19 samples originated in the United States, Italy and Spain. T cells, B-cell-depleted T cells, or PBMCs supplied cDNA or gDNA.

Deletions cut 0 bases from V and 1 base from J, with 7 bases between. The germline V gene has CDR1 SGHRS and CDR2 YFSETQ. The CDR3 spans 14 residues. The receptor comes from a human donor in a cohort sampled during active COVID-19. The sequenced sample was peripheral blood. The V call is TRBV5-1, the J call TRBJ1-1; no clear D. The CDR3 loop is CASSLVQQNTEAFF. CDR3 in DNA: TGCGCCAGCAGCTTGGTACAGCAGAACACTGAAGCTTTCTTT.